The clone carrying this T cell receptor beta chain came up a few times. What it recognizes is unknown. PCR amplification relied on 60 Vbeta primers (plus 13 Jbeta primers). TCRdb's table, derived via immunoSEQ multiplex PCR, lists solely in-frame clones and lacks some. The repertoire consists of about 140,000 clones, with just under 80% occurring once and the leading ten covering about 2.2%. The entry originates in a study of cytomegalovirus exposure and HLA in healthy donors. Findings of the study overall: Through in vitro validation, three CMV-associated chains were shown to be specific for CMV antigens.

The CDR3 sequence is 13 residues long. Germline CDR1 and CDR2: LNHDA and SQIVND (reference sequence). V lost 7 bases and J lost 6; bases outside the gene matches: 6. The J gene is TRBJ1-5, the V gene TRBV19; 7 bases map to TRBD1. Material: PBMCs. This clonotype was sampled from a man aged 30 to 45 in good health and CMV-seronegative. CDR3 sequence (DNA): TGTGCCAGTACCACAGGGGTTTTTCAGCCCCAGCATTTT. Translating it yields CASTTGVFQPQHF. The full variable domain, with the rest looked up from reference TRBV19 and TRBJ1-5, is DGGITQSPKYLFRKEGQNVTLSCEQNLNHDAMYWYRQDPGQGLRLIYYSQIVNDFQKGDIAEGYSVSREKKESFPLTVTSAQKNPTAFYLCASTTGVFQPQHFGDGTRLSIL.